This T cell receptor (beta chain) was found in a study of T-cell memory formation after mild COVID-19. General study results and limits: Clones that contracted clustered mainly in CM and EM if CD4+ and in EMRA if CD8+. Some SARS-CoV-2-responding clones were already detected in memory before infection.

Comments on this clonotype: Its target is not known.

J lost 6 bases, V lost 6 bases, and 6 bases had no gene match. The CDR3 is made up of 13 amino acids. Via MiXCR, TCRdb re-called the 5' RACE reads, giving one row per CDR3 protein. The sample holds 190,000 or so distinct CDR3 sequences; about 11% are singletons and the top ten take 3%. Sequencing was done on a sample of PBMCs or a T cell subset sorted from them (not recorded which). This TCR was sampled from a man aged 18 to 29 who had mild COVID-19 (a few samples of this study predate the infection). Cell type and time point are not known. The V gene is TRBV12-3 or TRBV12-4, the J gene TRBJ1-2; 8 bases are a match to TRBD1. In DNA form, the CDR3 reads TGTGCCAGCAGGCCGACAGGGGTAAATGGCTACACCTTC. It encodes CASRPTGVNGYTF.